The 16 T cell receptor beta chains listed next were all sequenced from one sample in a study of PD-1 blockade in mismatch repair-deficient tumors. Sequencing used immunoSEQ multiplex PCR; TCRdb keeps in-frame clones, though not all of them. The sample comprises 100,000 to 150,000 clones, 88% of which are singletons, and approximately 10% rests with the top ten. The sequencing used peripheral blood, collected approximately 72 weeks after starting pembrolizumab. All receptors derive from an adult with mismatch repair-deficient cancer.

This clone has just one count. The DNA of the CDR3 is TGTGCCAGCAGCTTAGAAACAGGACGGACCCAGTACTTC. Its translation: CASSLETGRTQYF. V usage is TRBV7-2 and J usage is TRBJ2-5; possible D gene TRBD1, 5 bases. CDR3 length: 13 residues. V was trimmed by 1 base and J by 7 bases, leaving 10 bases between them. CDR1 and CDR2 from the germline V gene are SGHTA and FQGNSA.

In DNA form, the CDR3 reads TGTGCCAGCAGTGAAGTCGGAAGAAACAATGAGCAGTTCTTC. The encoded protein is CASSEVGRNNEQFF. This chain joins TRBV6-1 and TRBJ2-1, with D hard to call. CDR3 size: 14 residues. Germline assignment: CDR1 MNHNS and CDR2 SASEGT. Trimming pared 1 base from V and 5 bases from J, leaving 9 bases between.

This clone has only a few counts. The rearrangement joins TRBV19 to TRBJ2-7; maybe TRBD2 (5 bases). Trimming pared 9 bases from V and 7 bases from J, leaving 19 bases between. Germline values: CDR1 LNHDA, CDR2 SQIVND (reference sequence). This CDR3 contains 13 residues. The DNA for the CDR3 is TGTGCCAGCTGCCCGGGAAGTAGTGGAGAGCAGTACTTC. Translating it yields CASCPGSSGEQYF.

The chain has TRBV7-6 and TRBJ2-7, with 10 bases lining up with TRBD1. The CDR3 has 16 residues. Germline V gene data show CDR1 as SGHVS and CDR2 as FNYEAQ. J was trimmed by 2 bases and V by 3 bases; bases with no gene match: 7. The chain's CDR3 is CASSLGPGTGAYEQYF. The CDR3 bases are TGTGCCAGCAGCTTGGGACCCGGGACAGGGGCCTACGAGCAGTACTTC.

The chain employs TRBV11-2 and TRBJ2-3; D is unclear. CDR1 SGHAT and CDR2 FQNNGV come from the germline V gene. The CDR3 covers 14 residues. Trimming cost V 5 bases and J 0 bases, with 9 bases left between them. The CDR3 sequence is CASSLRFSTDTQYF. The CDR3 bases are TGTGCCAGCAGCCTCAGGTTTAGCACAGATACGCAGTATTTT.

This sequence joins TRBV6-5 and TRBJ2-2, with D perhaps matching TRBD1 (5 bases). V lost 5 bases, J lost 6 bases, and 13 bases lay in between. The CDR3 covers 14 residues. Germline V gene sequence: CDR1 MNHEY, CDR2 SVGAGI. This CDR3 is CASSPTGPAGELFF. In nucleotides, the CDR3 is TGTGCCAGCAGTCCAACAGGCCCAGCCGGGGAGCTGTTTTTT.

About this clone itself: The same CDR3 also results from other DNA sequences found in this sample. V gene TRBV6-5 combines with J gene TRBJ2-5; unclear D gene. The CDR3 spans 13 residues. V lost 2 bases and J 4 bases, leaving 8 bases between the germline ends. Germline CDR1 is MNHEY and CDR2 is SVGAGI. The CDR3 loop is CASSYGVGETQYF. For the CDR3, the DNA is TGTGCCAGCAGTTACGGGGTGGGAGAGACCCAGTACTTC.

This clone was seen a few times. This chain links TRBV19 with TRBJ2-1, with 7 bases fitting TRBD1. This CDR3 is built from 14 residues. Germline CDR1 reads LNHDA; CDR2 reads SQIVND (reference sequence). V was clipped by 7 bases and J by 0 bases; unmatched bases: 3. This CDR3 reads CASTAGGSYNEQFF. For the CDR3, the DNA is TGTGCCAGTACAGCAGGGGGCTCCTACAATGAGCAGTTCTTC.

The CDR3 DNA reads as TGCGCCAGCAGCTCGACAACTAGCGGGAGACGGTACGAGCAGTACTTC. Its translation is CASSSTTSGRRYEQYF. The chain carries TRBV5-1 and TRBJ2-7; 11 bases line up with TRBD2. The CDR3 has 16 residues. CDR1 and CDR2 from the germline V gene are SGHRS and YFSETQ. Unmatched junction bases numbered 9, after V lost 3 bases and J lost 4 bases. Complete variable domain (other parts from reference TRBV5-1 and TRBJ2-7): KAGVTQTPRYLIKTRGQQVTLSCSPISGHRSVSWYQQTPGQGLQFLFEYFSETQRNKGNFPGRFSGRQFSNSRSEMNVSTLELGDSALYLCASSSTTSGRRYEQYFGPGTRLTVT.

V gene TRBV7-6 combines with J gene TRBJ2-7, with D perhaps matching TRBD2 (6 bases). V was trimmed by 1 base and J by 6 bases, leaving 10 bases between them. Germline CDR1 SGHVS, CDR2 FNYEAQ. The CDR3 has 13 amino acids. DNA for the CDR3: TGTGCCAGCAGCTTAGGCTCGCGGGGCGAGCAGTACTTC. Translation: CASSLGSRGEQYF.

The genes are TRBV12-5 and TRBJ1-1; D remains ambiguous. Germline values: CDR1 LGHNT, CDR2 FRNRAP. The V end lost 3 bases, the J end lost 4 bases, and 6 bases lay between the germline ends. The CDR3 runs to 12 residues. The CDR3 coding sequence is TGTGCTAGTGGTTTCGGTCGCACTGAAGCTTTCTTT. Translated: CASGFGRTEAFF.

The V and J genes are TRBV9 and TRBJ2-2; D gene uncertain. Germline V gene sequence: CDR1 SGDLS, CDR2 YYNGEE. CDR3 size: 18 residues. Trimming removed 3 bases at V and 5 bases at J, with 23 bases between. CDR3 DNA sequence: TGTGCCAGCAGCGACTCGGTTGGCGATGGTGCTTGGACCGGGGAGCTGTTTTTT. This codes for CASSDSVGDGAWTGELFF.

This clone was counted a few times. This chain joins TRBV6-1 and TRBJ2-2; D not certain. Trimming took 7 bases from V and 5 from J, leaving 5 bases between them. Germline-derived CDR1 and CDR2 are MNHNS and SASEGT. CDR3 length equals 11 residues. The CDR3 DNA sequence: TGTGCCAGCATTCGTACCGGGGAGCTGTTTTTT. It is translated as CASIRTGELFF.

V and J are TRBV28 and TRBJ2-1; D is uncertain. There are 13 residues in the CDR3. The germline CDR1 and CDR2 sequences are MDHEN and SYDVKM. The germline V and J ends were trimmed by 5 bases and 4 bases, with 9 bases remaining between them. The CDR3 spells CASSRGPYNEQFF. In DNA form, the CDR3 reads TGTGCCAGCAGTCGCGGACCATACAATGAGCAGTTCTTC. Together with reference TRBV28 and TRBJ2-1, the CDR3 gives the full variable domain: DVKVTQSSRYLVKRTGEKVFLECVQDMDHENMFWYRQDPGLGLRLIYFSYDVKMKEKGDIPEGYSVSREKKERFSLILESASTNQTSMYLCASSRGPYNEQFFGPGTRLTVL.

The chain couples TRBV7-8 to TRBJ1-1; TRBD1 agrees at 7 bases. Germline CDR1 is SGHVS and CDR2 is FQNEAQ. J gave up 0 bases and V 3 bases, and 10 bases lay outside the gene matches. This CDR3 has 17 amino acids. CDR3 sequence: CASSLNTGQAVNTEAFF. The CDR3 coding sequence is TGTGCCAGCAGCTTGAACACAGGACAGGCCGTGAACACTGAAGCTTTCTTT.

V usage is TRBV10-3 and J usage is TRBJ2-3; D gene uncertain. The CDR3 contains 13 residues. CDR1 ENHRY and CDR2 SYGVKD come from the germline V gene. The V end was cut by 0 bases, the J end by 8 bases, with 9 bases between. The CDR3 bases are TGTGCCATCAGTGAGTCGCCCTACGGTACGCAGTATTTT. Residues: CAISESPYGTQYF.